Listed below are T cell receptor beta chains from one sample, sequenced in a study of T cell repertoires in cytomegalovirus infection. What these receptors recognize is not known. TCRdb independently ran MiXCR on the reads; one entry per CDR3 protein. The sample shows a few hundred thousand distinct CDR3 sequences, almost 30% of them seen only once. The material sequenced was cultured PBMCs, taken from culture after CMV antigen stimulation. The receptors stem from a human donor in good health (CMV status not recorded). Some clones in this sample may be carry-over from other donors' samples. Both conserved end residues are part of each CDR3. D genes are given only for firm matches. The size field is filled for only some rows; it gives once, few, many or a size class.

few	TRBJ1-5	14	TRBV7-8	-	TGTGCCAGCAGCTTAGCTGGGATGGGTCAGCCCCAGCATTTT	CASSLAGMGQPQHF
-	TRBJ1-6	17	TRBV27	TRBD1	TGTGCCAGCAGTTGGAGGGGGCAGAGCTCCTATAATTCACCCCTCCACTTT	CASSWRGQSSYNSPLHF
few	TRBJ1-5	17	TRBV6-6	-	TGTGCCAGCAGTTACTCAACGGTGACAGCGCCTAATCAGCCCCAGCATTTT	CASSYSTVTAPNQPQHF
-	TRBJ2-7	14	TRBV28	-	TGTGCCAGCAGTTTACAGGGCCTCTACTACGAGCAGTACTTC	CASSLQGLYYEQYF
-	TRBJ2-3	18	TRBV4-2	TRBD2	TGTGCCAGCAGCCAAGGCGGCCTCAGCGGGGGAAGCGCAGATACGCAGTATTTT	CASSQGGLSGGSADTQYF
few	TRBJ2-5	16	TRBV20-1	TRBD2	TGCAGTGTCGGGCTAGCGGGGGACCTCTTACAAGAGACCCAGTACTTC	CSVGLAGDLLQETQYF
many	TRBJ1-5	16	TRBV28	-	TGTGCCAGCAGTTCTCCACAACCGGGACCGAATCAGCCCCAGCATTTT	CASSSPQPGPNQPQHF
few	TRBJ1-6	14	TRBV18	TRBD1	TGTGCCAGCTCCGGAGGGGGCACGGAATCACCCCTCCACTTT	CASSGGGTESPLHF
-	TRBJ1-1	17	TRBV28	TRBD1	TGTGCCAGCAGCCCACTGGGGGGGGACAGGTTCCGCACTGAAGCTTTCTTT	CASSPLGGDRFRTEAFF
-	TRBJ2-2	16	TRBV12-5	-	TGTGCTAGTGGTTTGCCCGGGACGGAGAACACCGGGGAGCTGTTTTTT	CASGLPGTENTGELFF
-	TRBJ2-7	15	TRBV6-2/TRBV6-3	TRBD1	TGTGCCAGCAGATTACTCCGGGACAGCCTCTACGAGCAGTACTTC	CASRLLRDSLYEQYF
-	TRBJ1-1	12	TRBV12-5	-	TGTGCTAGTGGTTTGGAAGCTCCTGAAGCTTTCTTT	CASGLEAPEAFF
few	TRBJ1-1	13	TRBV28	-	TGTGCCAGCAGTTTATCGGGGAGGGCGAAAGCTTTCTTT	CASSLSGRAKAFF
few	TRBJ1-5	14	TRBV2	-	TGTGCCAGCAGTTCGACAGGCTTCGGGCAGCCCCAGCATTTT	CASSSTGFGQPQHF
few	TRBJ1-6	16	TRBV6-5	-	TGTGCCAGCAAGTTGGCCCGGAGGGTCGACAATTCACCCCTCCACTTT	CASKLARRVDNSPLHF
few	TRBJ1-6	16	TRBV28	-	TGTGCCAGCAGTTCCCCCCGCGGGGGTAGGAATTCACCCCTCCACTTT	CASSSPRGGRNSPLHF
few	TRBJ2-5	17	TRBV4-1	TRBD2	TGCGCCAGCAGCCAAGGGGCTAGCGGGACTACTCAAGAGACCCAGTACTTC	CASSQGASGTTQETQYF
many	TRBJ1-2	15	TRBV7-9	-	TGTGCCAGCAGCAACCTCCTACCGCCTAACTATGGCTACACCTTC	CASSNLLPPNYGYTF
few	TRBJ2-2	16	TRBV3-1	-	TGTGCCAGCAGCCCCCAAGGGTATGATATTTCCGGGGAGCTGTTTTTT	CASSPQGYDISGELFF
-	TRBJ1-2	14	TRBV7-4	-	TGTGCCAGCAGCTTTAGGGGTATGGGCTATGGCTACACCTTC	CASSFRGMGYGYTF
few	TRBJ2-2	15	TRBV7-6	TRBD1	TGTGCCAGCAGCTTGGACAGGGGGGACACCGGGGAGCTGTTTTTT	CASSLDRGDTGELFF
-	TRBJ1-2	14	TRBV20-1	-	TGCAGCATAAAGCCTCTCGGGGATTCAGGTGGCTACACCTTC	CSIKPLGDSGGYTF
few	TRBJ1-5	13	TRBV30	TRBD1	TGTGCCTGGAGTGTACAGGGGCGGCAGCCCCAGCATTTT	CAWSVQGRQPQHF
medium-sized	TRBJ2-2	15	TRBV7-3	TRBD2	TGTGCCAGCAGCCGGACTAGCTCCCAGGGCGGGGAGCTGTTTTTT	CASSRTSSQGGELFF
-	TRBJ1-2	14	TRBV7-6	TRBD1	TGTGCCAGCAGCCTCTCAGGGGGCGCGGATGGCTACACCTTC	CASSLSGGADGYTF
few	TRBJ1-5	14	TRBV28	-	TGTGCCAGCAGCTGGACCCCGCTCAATCAGCCCCAGCATTTT	CASSWTPLNQPQHF
few	TRBJ1-5	18	TRBV6-2/TRBV6-3	-	TGTGCCAGCAGACCCGATAATGAAAGGGGTTATAGCAATCAGCCCCAGCATTTT	CASRPDNERGYSNQPQHF